Each of the 12 T cell receptor beta chains below was sequenced from the same sample in a study of long-term antiretroviral therapy in people with HIV. The authors ran the immunoSEQ assay, v3.0, at survey level. Sequencing used immunoSEQ multiplex PCR; TCRdb keeps in-frame clones, though not all of them. Counted here are roughly 20,000 clones, around 90% occurring once; the ten biggest clones make up under 4%. Here the sequenced sample was unsorted PBMCs, taken 2.3 years after starting antiretroviral therapy. The receptor source for this set is a man aged 55-75 years with HIV.

This chain joins TRBV6-5 and TRBJ2-7; D uncertain. CDR3 length: 14 residues. Germline CDR1 and CDR2: MNHEY and SVGAGI. Trimming removed 2 bases from V and 0 bases from J, with 8 bases in between. CDR3 DNA sequence: TGTGCCAGCAGTTACGGGTCGAACTCCTACGAGCAGTACTTC. Protein sequence: CASSYGSNSYEQYF.

This rearrangement joins TRBV7-2 to TRBJ2-3; 7 bases agree with TRBD2. Germline V gene lookup returns CDR1 SGHTA and CDR2 FQGNSA. This CDR3 spans 15 amino acids. Germline trimming cut 4 bases from V and 3 bases from J; bases unmatched to any gene: 7. The CDR3 nucleotides are TGTGCCAGCAGCTCGCGGGGACTATTAACAGATACGCAGTATTTT. It yields the protein CASSSRGLLTDTQYF.

The chain joins TRBV5-1 to TRBJ1-4, with a possible D match to TRBD1 (5 bases). The germline V gene encodes CDR1 SGHRS and CDR2 YFSETQ. Deletions cut 4 bases from V and 0 bases from J, with 13 bases between. This CDR3 contains 16 residues. CDR3 DNA sequence: TGCGCCAGCAGCACGGGACCTCCCGCAACTAATGAAAAACTGTTTTTT. It codes for CASSTGPPATNEKLFF.

V usage is TRBV9 and J usage is TRBJ2-2; a weak D match, TRBD1 (5 bases). Germline V gene sequence: CDR1 SGDLS, CDR2 YYNGEE. V shed 4 bases and J shed 4 bases, with 11 bases lying between them. The CDR3 is made up of 14 amino acids. The DNA for the CDR3 is TGTGCCAGCAGCATATTTGACAGCACCGGGGAGCTGTTTTTT. It specifies CASSIFDSTGELFF.

This rearrangement joins TRBV5-1 to TRBJ1-3, with D uncertain. This CDR3 is built from 13 residues. V was clipped by 2 bases and J by 3 bases, with 6 bases between them. CDR1 is SGHRS, CDR2 YFSETQ, per germline. The CDR3 nucleotides are TGCGCCAGCAGCTTCCCAGATGGAAACACCATATATTTT. Protein product: CASSFPDGNTIYF.

This clone was picked up one time. The DNA of the CDR3 is TGCGCCAGCAGCCCCGGGACAGCCCCCAGCTATGGCTACACCTTC. Its translation: CASSPGTAPSYGYTF. V and J are TRBV4-3 and TRBJ1-2, with 7 bases aligning to TRBD1. The CDR3 is made up of 15 amino acids. Germline trimming cut 4 bases from V and 4 bases from J; bases unmatched to any gene: 9. In germline, CDR1 is LGHNA, CDR2 YSLEER.

The CDR3, as DNA: TGCGCCAGCAGCCCCACGGGACAGTCCTCCTACGAGCAGTACTTC. As protein: CASSPTGQSSYEQYF. The genes are TRBV5-1 and TRBJ2-7, with 7 bases matching TRBD1. Trimming at V came to 4 bases and at J to 0 bases, leaving 7 bases not matched to a gene. The CDR3 spans 15 residues. From germline, CDR1 is SGHRS and CDR2 YFSETQ.

V usage is TRBV15 and J usage is TRBJ2-1; D call uncertain. This CDR3 has 11 residues. Germline V gene data show CDR1 as LNHNV and CDR2 as YYDKDF (reference sequence). Trimming stripped 4 bases from V and 12 bases from J, with 10 bases between. DNA for the CDR3: TGTGCCACCAGCACCGGCTCTGGGCAGTTCTTC. Translated: CATSTGSGQFF. Full variable domain (rest looked up from reference TRBV15 and TRBJ2-1): DAMVIQNPRYQVTQFGKPVTLSCSQTLNHNVMYWYQQKSSQAPKLLFHYYDKDFNNEADTPDNFQSRRPNTSFCFLDIRSPGLGDTAMYLCATSTGSGQFFGPGTRLTVL.

This clone is a singleton in its sample. The chain links TRBV11-1 to TRBJ2-7; D remains unclear. CDR1 is SGHAT and CDR2 is FQDESV in the germline V gene (reference sequence). Trimming shortened V by 1 base and J by 3 bases, and 10 bases separated the two germline ends. This CDR3 is 14 amino acids long. The CDR3 region is CASSLVPEFYEQYF. The CDR3 bases are TGTGCCAGCAGCTTAGTCCCGGAATTCTACGAGCAGTACTTC.

This chain uses TRBV7-8 with TRBJ2-2; 7 bases align to TRBD2. CDR1 SGHVS and CDR2 FQNEAQ come from the germline V gene. The CDR3 contains 17 residues. J gave up 2 bases and V 5 bases, and 11 bases lay outside the gene matches. The CDR3 bases are TGTGCCAGCAGCCCCCTGGGCCTAGCGGTTAACACCGGGGAGCTGTTTTTT. Translated, it gives CASSPLGLAVNTGELFF.

The chain combines TRBV28 with TRBJ2-7; D is possibly TRBD1 (6 bases). V was shortened by 8 bases and J by 4 bases, with 24 bases between the two germline ends. This CDR3 spans 16 amino acids. Germline V gene sequence: CDR1 MDHEN, CDR2 SYDVKM. In DNA form, the CDR3 reads TGTGCCAGCTTCGACAGGACAAGCCCAAATAGGTACGAGCAGTACTTC. It encodes CASFDRTSPNRYEQYF. Full variable domain (remainder filled in from reference TRBV28 and TRBJ2-7): DVKVTQSSRYLVKRTGEKVFLECVQDMDHENMFWYRQDPGLGLRLIYFSYDVKMKEKGDIPEGYSVSREKKERFSLILESASTNQTSMYLCASFDRTSPNRYEQYFGPGTRLTVT.

The chain is built from TRBV30 and TRBJ1-4, with D perhaps matching TRBD1 (6 bases). This CDR3 has 13 residues. Germline loops: CDR1 GTSNPN, CDR2 SVGIG (reference sequence). Trimming shortened V by 2 bases and J by 7 bases, and 11 bases separated the two germline ends. The CDR3 sequence: CAWSLRGAEKLFF. In DNA, the CDR3 is TGTGCCTGGAGTCTCAGGGGCGCTGAAAAACTGTTTTTT.